Listed below are T cell receptor beta chains from one sample, sequenced in a study of CD8+ T cells in alopecia areata. Method: immunoSEQ multiplex PCR; TCRdb's copy keeps in-frame clones and lacks some. The data contain approximately 210,000 clones, more than 55% of them singletons. The sequencing here drew on CD4+ T cells sorted from blood, taken at approximately week 44, from a patient treated with tofacitinib. The receptors were gathered from a human donor with alopecia areata. Both conserved end residues are part of each CDR3. A D gene is named only where the DNA matches it firmly. Clone size is not always given. Where it is, it says once, few, many or a class for expanded clones.

clone_size j_call v_call d_call cdr3_nt cdr3_aa
NA TRBJ2-2 TRBV30 NA TGTGCCTGGTCCGGGAGCCGAGGCACCGGGGAGCTGTTTTTT CAWSGSRGTGELFF
NA TRBJ1-4 TRBV29-1 TRBD1 TGCAGCGTTGAAGATCCGGGAGGGGGCGGCGAAAAACTGTTTTTT CSVEDPGGGGEKLFF
NA TRBJ2-1 TRBV11-2 TRBD2 TGTGCCAGCAGCTTAGGGCGCGGGGGGGCAAGTAATGAGCAGTTCTTC CASSLGRGGASNEQFF
NA TRBJ1-2 TRBV11-1 NA TGTGCCAGCAGCGCCCCAGGGAGCGGCTACACCTTC CASSAPGSGYTF
NA TRBJ2-7 TRBV10-3 TRBD1 TGTGCCATCAGTGGCCCGGGACAGGGGTCCTACGAGCAGTACTTC CAISGPGQGSYEQYF
NA TRBJ2-1 TRBV29-1 NA TGCAGCGTTGAAAGCCAGGGGACGTACAATGAGCAGTTCTTC CSVESQGTYNEQFF
few TRBJ2-7 TRBV7-2 NA TGTGCCAGCAGCCCGACTAACTCCTACGAGCAGTACTTC CASSPTNSYEQYF
NA TRBJ2-2 TRBV4-1 TRBD1 TGCGCCAGCAGCCAAAACTACAGGGGGAACACCGGGGAGCTGTTTTTT CASSQNYRGNTGELFF
NA TRBJ2-5 TRBV7-3 NA TGTGCCAGCAGCCCACTCGCGGGCTCAGGGACCCAGTACTTC CASSPLAGSGTQYF
NA TRBJ2-7 TRBV29-1 NA TGCAGCGTTGGTTCTAGGGCCGTGAGGAACGAGCAGTACTTC CSVGSRAVRNEQYF
NA TRBJ1-6 TRBV7-2 NA TGTGCCAGCGGGTCCCAAAACAGGGATCTAGGTTCACCCCTCCACTTT CASGSQNRDLGSPLHF
NA TRBJ2-7 TRBV18 NA TGTGCCAGCTCACCACTTGGTCCCAGCTCCTACGAGCAGTACTTC CASSPLGPSSYEQYF
NA TRBJ2-7 TRBV9 TRBD2 TGTGCCAGCAGCGTGGGGACTAGCGGGGGGGCCGAGCAGTACTTC CASSVGTSGGAEQYF
NA TRBJ2-1 TRBV9 NA TGTGCCAGCAGCGTTGCTACCTTCGGCAATGAGCAGTTCTTC CASSVATFGNEQFF
NA TRBJ1-3 TRBV29-1 NA TGCAGCGTTGACGGTGGGGGTGGAAACACCATATATTTT CSVDGGGGNTIYF
NA TRBJ2-5 TRBV7-2 NA TGTGCCAGCAGTTTAGGGTTACGACAAGAGACCCAGTACTTC CASSLGLRQETQYF
once TRBJ2-1 TRBV19 TRBD2 TGTGCCAGCAGTAAAAGCGGGGGGGCAAACAATGAGCAGTTCTTC CASSKSGGANNEQFF
NA TRBJ2-7 TRBV5-1 TRBD1 TGCGCCAGCAGCTTGAAGGACAGGGGGGCCCTAGAGGTGGTGCAGTACTTC CASSLKDRGALEVVQYF